The 2 T cell receptor beta chains below all came from one sample that was sequenced in a study of shared clonotypes between healthy human individuals. Data came from immunoSEQ multiplex PCR; TCRdb stores just in-frame clones and leaves some out. The data contain 2 million to 3 million clones, around nine tenths of them singletons. What was sequenced was naive CD4+ T cells sorted from blood. Subset indicated: CD45RA+ positively selected. These receptors originate from a young man in good health.

The V and J genes are TRBV21-1 and TRBJ1-2. TRBV21-1 is listed as a pseudogene. The CDR3 totals 14 residues. CDR3 in amino acids: CASSNIGEGSSYTF. In DNA form, the CDR3 reads TGTGCCAGCAGCAATATTGGGGAGGGCTCGAGCTACACCTTC.

The chain links TRBV9 to TRBJ1-1, with TRBD1 identical over 10 bases. This CDR3 is 17 amino acids long. The junction had 8 bases not matched to a gene; V was cut back by 3 bases and J by 0 bases. The V gene's germline CDR1 is SGDLS and CDR2 YYNGEE. Here the CDR3 reads CASSGRDRGTLNTEAFF. CDR3 coding DNA: TGTGCCAGCAGCGGCCGGGACAGGGGTACCTTGAACACTGAAGCTTTCTTT. Using reference TRBV9 and TRBJ1-1 for the parts outside the CDR3, the full variable domain is DSGVTQTPKHLITATGQRVTLRCSPRSGDLSVYWYQQSLDQGLQFLIQYYNGEERAKGNILERFSAQQFPDLHSELNLSSLELGDSALYFCASSGRDRGTLNTEAFFGQGTRLTVV.